Reported below is one T cell receptor (beta chain). Antigen: not known. This sample was taken from a study of T-cell reconstitution after alpha-beta-depleted transplantation in children. Trimming took 2 bases from V and 3 from J; bases not matched to a gene: 5. Germline V gene sequence: CDR1 MNHEY, CDR2 SVGAGI. The CDR3 contains 15 residues. TCRbeta library preparation incorporated unique molecular identifiers. MiXCR was run by TCRdb on the PCR reads, yielding one entry per CDR3 protein. The sample shows a few hundred thousand distinct CDR3 sequences, roughly 13% of them seen only once. Study results and caveats: From newly produced T cells came most of the T-cell counts and diversity one year after transplant. In some patients, recipient T cells and intrathymic progenitors surviving conditioning explained high day-60 diversity. Several hundred graft clones that had expanded were reportedly the source of alpha-beta T cells about two months after transplant.

This TCR was recovered from a male patient under 18 who had a stem cell transplant for acute myeloid leukemia, so the T cells may come from the graft donor. The chain has TRBV6-5 and TRBJ2-3; 7 bases are shared with TRBD2. The sequencing here drew on PBMCs, mostly from graft donor cells, taken 360 days after TCRalphabeta/CD19-depleted stem cell transplant. CDR3 in DNA: TGTGCCAGCAGTTACACCGGGACTACGACAGATACGCAGTATTTT. It translates to CASSYTGTTTDTQYF.